This TCR beta chain appears in the sequencing data of a study of blood T cell repertoires in COVID-19. Overall study: Spain, Italy and the United States supplied samples that represented acute and convalescent COVID-19. PBMCs, B-cell-depleted T cells, or T cells were the source of the cDNA or gDNA that made up the material.

Method: immunoSEQ multiplex PCR; TCRdb's copy keeps in-frame clones and lacks some. The table has 60,000 to 95,000 clones, 87% seen once. J lost 2 bases, V lost 7 bases, and 10 bases had no gene match. The germline V gene encodes CDR1 LNHDA and CDR2 SQIVND (reference sequence). The CDR3 sequence is 17 residues long. This TCR was sampled from a woman aged 45-65 years with acute or convalescent COVID-19. The sequenced sample was peripheral blood. The rearrangement uses TRBV19 and TRBJ2-2, with TRBD1 matching over 10 bases. The chain's CDR3 is CASTHIRDRGNTGELFF. The CDR3, as DNA: TGTGCCAGTACTCACATCCGGGACAGGGGTAACACCGGGGAGCTGTTTTTT.